Following are 22 T cell receptor beta chains from one sample sequenced in a study of CD8+ T cells in alopecia areata. TCR sequencing used cDNA made by reverse transcription of extracted RNA. Measured with immunoSEQ multiplex PCR; TCRdb has only the in-frame clones, and not every one. This sample has some 180,000 clones; 51% occur once, and the top ten carry over 9%. Treatment: oral pan-JAK inhibitor, 5-10 mg twice daily. The sample consisted of CD8+ T cells sorted from blood, taken around week 54, from a patient treated with tofacitinib. The source is a human donor with alopecia areata.

This clone turned up a few times. The chain links TRBV6-5 to TRBJ2-1; 7 bases line up with TRBD2. This CDR3 has 14 amino acids. V shed 0 bases, J shed 4 bases, and the junction held 0 bases outside the gene matches. Germline V gives CDR1 MNHEY, CDR2 SVGAGI. The CDR3 bases are TGTGCCAGCAGTTACTCTAGCGGGTACAATGAGCAGTTCTTC. It codes for CASSYSSGYNEQFF.

The V and J genes are TRBV13 and TRBJ2-7, with 7 positions matching TRBD1. CDR1 PRHDT and CDR2 FYEKMQ come from the germline V gene (reference sequence). V shed 1 base, J shed 5 bases, and the junction held 5 bases outside the gene matches. The CDR3 is made up of 14 amino acids. For the CDR3, the DNA is TGTGCCAGCAGCTTAGTGAGGGGGCTCAACGAGCAGTACTTC. Its translation: CASSLVRGLNEQYF.

This chain uses TRBV9 with TRBJ1-6, with D unclear. CDR3 length: 15 amino acids. The germline V gene has CDR1 SGDLS and CDR2 YYNGEE. V dropped 0 bases and J dropped 9 bases, with 13 bases sitting between them. The CDR3 sequence is CASSVGPVMSSPLHF. The CDR3 nucleotides read TGTGCCAGCAGCGTAGGGCCAGTAATGTCTTCACCCCTCCACTTT.

This clone came up a few times. This chain uses TRBV5-1 with TRBJ2-2, with D unclear. Between the trimmed V and J ends, which lost 0 bases and 5 bases, there was a span of 11 bases. The CDR3 length is 15 residues. Looked up from germline, CDR1 is SGHRS and CDR2 is YFSETQ. The CDR3 sequence is CASSLGPEATGELFF. Written as DNA, the CDR3 is TGCGCCAGCAGCTTGGGACCTGAGGCGACCGGGGAGCTGTTTTTT. Based on the CDR3 plus reference TRBV5-1 and TRBJ2-2, the full variable domain is KAGVTQTPRYLIKTRGQQVTLSCSPISGHRSVSWYQQTPGQGLQFLFEYFSETQRNKGNFPGRFSGRQFSNSRSEMNVSTLELGDSALYLCASSLGPEATGELFFGEGSRLTVL.

This clone was counted between two and nine times. The chain has TRBV18 and TRBJ2-1; D is undetermined. Germline V gives CDR1 KGHSH, CDR2 LQKENI. The CDR3 is 12 amino acids. With 2 bases removed from V and 10 bases from J, the gap between germline ends came to 9 bases. The CDR3 protein is CASSPSADEQFF. For the CDR3, the DNA is TGTGCCAGCTCACCATCGGCGGACGAGCAGTTCTTC.

The chain carries TRBV5-4 and TRBJ2-2, with 11 bases lining up with TRBD2. The junction had 11 bases not matched to a gene; V was cut back by 4 bases and J by 0 bases. CDR1 is SGHNT, CDR2 YYREEE, per germline (reference sequence). This CDR3 is built from 19 residues. For the CDR3, the DNA is TGTGCCAGCAGCCACAGACTAGCGGGGATTTACGCGAACACCGGGGAGCTGTTTTTT. Encoded protein: CASSHRLAGIYANTGELFF.

This clone appeared a few times. V and J are TRBV7-9 and TRBJ2-3; TRBD2 matches 7 bases. The CDR3 is made up of 15 amino acids. Losses at the gene ends were 4 bases for V and 4 bases for J; bases not matched to a gene: 8. The germline V gene has CDR1 SEHNR and CDR2 FQNEAQ (reference sequence). The CDR3: CASSSSGGWPDTQYF. CDR3 coding DNA: TGTGCCAGCAGCTCCTCCGGGGGGTGGCCAGATACGCAGTATTTT.

The chain links TRBV7-9 to TRBJ1-2; 8 nucleotides agree with TRBD1. Germline V gene lookup returns CDR1 SEHNR and CDR2 FQNEAQ (reference sequence). CDR3 length equals 13 residues. The V gene end was trimmed by 10 bases and the J gene end by 8 bases; junction bases not matched to a gene: 12. The CDR3: CATSNQDRDGYTF. CDR3 bases: TGTGCCACCTCAAACCAGGACAGGGACGGCTACACCTTC.

The V gene is TRBV27, the J gene TRBJ1-2; unclear D gene. CDR3 length: 13 amino acids. V lost 3 bases, J lost 12 bases, and 17 bases lay in between. Germline loops: CDR1 MNHEY, CDR2 SMNVEV (reference sequence). The CDR3 reads CASSFSPVIAHTF. The CDR3 nucleotides are TGTGCCAGCAGTTTCTCCCCTGTAATCGCTCACACCTTC.

This clone was detected ten times or more. This chain joins TRBV10-3 and TRBJ2-7; D remains ambiguous. The CDR3 is 14 residues long. Germline V gene sequence: CDR1 ENHRY, CDR2 SYGVKD. Trimming removed 9 bases from V and 2 bases from J, with 17 bases in between. The CDR3 protein is CAINQPGPTYEQYF. CDR3 coding DNA: TGTGCCATTAACCAACCGGGCCCTACCTACGAGCAGTACTTC.

This clone was observed a handful of times. The chain links TRBV13 to TRBJ2-7, with 9 bases matching TRBD2. J gave up 3 bases and V 10 bases, and 7 bases lay outside the gene matches. The CDR3 has 13 residues. CDR1 and CDR2 from the germline V gene are PRHDT and FYEKMQ (reference sequence). The chain's CDR3 is CATSSGGRYEQYF. Here the CDR3 DNA reads TGTGCCACCAGTAGCGGGGGCCGCTACGAGCAGTACTTC.

This chain joins TRBV7-6 and TRBJ2-5, with no clear D. CDR1 and CDR2 (germline): SGHVS, FNYEAQ. V dropped 5 bases and J dropped 2 bases, with 9 bases sitting between them. CDR3 length: 13 residues. DNA of the CDR3: TGTGCCAGCAGCGAGCCGCCGCAAGAGACCCAGTACTTC. This encodes CASSEPPQETQYF.

J is TRBJ1-2 and V is TRBV18; 8 bases match TRBD1. V lost 0 bases and J lost 5; bases outside the gene matches: 2. Germline values: CDR1 KGHSH, CDR2 LQKENI. CDR3 length: 14 residues. CDR3: CASSPPGQEYGYTF. The CDR3 DNA reads as TGTGCCAGCTCACCACCGGGACAGGAGTATGGCTACACCTTC. The full variable domain, completed using reference TRBV18 and TRBJ1-2, is NAGVMQNPRHLVRRRGQEARLRCSPMKGHSHVYWYRQLPEEGLKFMVYLQKENIIDESGMPKERFSAEFPKEGPSILRIQQVVRGDSAAYFCASSPPGQEYGYTFGSGTRLTVV.

The V and J genes are TRBV6-5 and TRBJ2-3, with 8 bases that match TRBD2. Germline assignment: CDR1 MNHEY and CDR2 SVGAGI. CDR3 length: 16 residues. The J segment lost 2 bases and the V segment lost 0 bases, leaving 4 bases of the junction unmatched. The chain's CDR3 is CASSYSWRGATDTQYF. Here the CDR3 DNA reads TGTGCCAGCAGTTACTCTTGGCGGGGGGCCACAGATACGCAGTATTTT.

The chain has TRBV2 and TRBJ1-1; D unclear. V gave up 2 bases and J gave up 11 bases, with 9 bases separating them. Germline loops: CDR1 SNHLY, CDR2 FYNNEI. The CDR3 has 11 residues. As DNA, the CDR3 is TGTGCCAGCAGTGAACGGTTTGAGGCTTTCTTT. Amino acids: CASSERFEAFF.

The chain recombines TRBV29-1 with TRBJ2-1; possibly TRBD1 for D (6 bases). The CDR3 has 16 residues. V was cut by 2 bases and J by 0 bases, with 14 bases left in between. CDR1 and CDR2 (germline): SQVTM, ANQGSEA. CDR3 bases: TGCAGCGTTGAAAACAGGGCCAAGAGCTCCTACAATGAGCAGTTCTTC. Translation gives CSVENRAKSSYNEQFF.

V usage is TRBV27 and J usage is TRBJ2-1; D may be TRBD2 (7 bases). The CDR3 is 13 amino acids. Germline V lookup: CDR1 MNHEY, CDR2 SMNVEV (reference sequence). The V end was cut by 3 bases, the J end by 10 bases, with 13 bases between. The CDR3 DNA is TGTGCCAGCAGTTTCGGGGGGCCAAGGGAGCAGTTCTTC. Translated, it gives CASSFGGPREQFF.

The rearrangement uses TRBV14 and TRBJ2-7; 10 nucleotides align to TRBD1. With V trimmed by 3 bases and J by 3 bases, 5 bases remained unmatched. This CDR3 contains 15 residues. The germline V gene encodes CDR1 SGHDN and CDR2 FVKESK. CDR3 residues: CASSHPGTGVYEQYF. The CDR3 DNA sequence: TGTGCCAGCAGCCACCCCGGGACAGGGGTCTACGAGCAGTACTTC.

This rearrangement joins TRBV29-1 to TRBJ2-7; D is perhaps TRBD1 (6 bases). The V end lost 4 bases, the J end lost 4 bases, and 8 bases lay between the germline ends. The CDR3 is 11 residues long. Germline V gives CDR1 SQVTM, CDR2 ANQGSEA. This CDR3 is CSVVRGYEQYF. CDR3 sequence (DNA): TGCAGCGTTGTCAGGGGTTACGAGCAGTACTTC.

This clone has a handful of counts. This chain joins TRBV9 and TRBJ2-1, with a tentative D call TRBD2 (6 bases). CDR3 length: 13 residues. Germline V CDR1 and CDR2: SGDLS, YYNGEE. Trimming removed 2 bases from V and 9 bases from J, with 12 bases in between. The CDR3 is CASSVMDYGEQFF. As DNA, the CDR3 is TGTGCCAGCAGCGTCATGGACTACGGTGAGCAGTTCTTC.

This chain uses TRBV9 with TRBJ2-5, with 8 bases lining up with TRBD2. CDR3 length: 16 residues. Germline-derived CDR1 and CDR2 are SGDLS and YYNGEE. With 3 bases clipped from V and 5 bases from J, the junction kept 12 bases outside the gene matches. The CDR3, as DNA: TGTGCCAGCAGCGCACCACGTAGCGGGACTGTGGAGACCCAGTACTTC. This sequence encodes CASSAPRSGTVETQYF.

J is TRBJ1-6 and V is TRBV10-2; D unclear. The V end was cut by 3 bases, the J end by 9 bases, with 15 bases between. The CDR3 has 15 amino acids. CDR1 is WSHSY and CDR2 is SAAADI in the germline V gene. DNA for the CDR3: TGCGCCAGCAGTGATACGGGAATGAGTGGTTCACCCCTCCACTTT. It codes for CASSDTGMSGSPLHF.